Below, 17 T cell receptor beta chains from the same sample are listed, as sequenced in a study of blood T cell repertoires in COVID-19 (dated by TCRdb to 2020 to 2022). Libraries were prepared through the immunoSEQ multiplex PCR assay. TCRdb took over this immuneACCESS table, retaining in-frame rearrangements with V and J assigned. Such tables are incomplete; in checked studies, under half of the missing clones stem from an unresolved V gene, and the remainder is unexplained. The sample includes 270,000 or so clones, with more than 65% observed a single time. The ten largest account for about 3.5% of the sample. The sequencing input was PBMCs or T cells enriched from blood (not recorded which). Every receptor here comes from a man between 45 and 60 years old who had recovered from COVID-19.

This CDR3 reads CASRTTSGSSNEQYF. CDR3 bases: TGTGCCAGCAGAACGACTAGCGGGAGTAGCAACGAGCAGTACTTC. The gene calls are TRBV2 and TRBJ2-7, with 12 bases fitting TRBD2. The CDR3 is 15 amino acids. V dropped 6 bases and J dropped 5; count of bases not matched to a gene: 8. The germline V gene encodes CDR1 SNHLY and CDR2 FYNNEI.

The chain combines TRBV18 with TRBJ1-4; no clear D gene. The CDR3 has 14 amino acids. CDR1 KGHSH and CDR2 LQKENI come from the germline V gene. V was clipped by 2 bases and J by 7 bases, with 11 bases between them. The CDR3 is CASSPRKQIEKLFF. The CDR3 coding sequence is TGTGCCAGCTCACCAAGAAAGCAAATTGAAAAACTGTTTTTT.

This chain joins TRBV7-9 and TRBJ2-1; D might be TRBD1 (6 bases). The V and J ends lost 4 bases and 0 bases respectively, with 10 bases between them. Looked up from germline, CDR1 is SEHNR and CDR2 is FQNEAQ (reference sequence). The CDR3 length is 15 residues. The CDR3 DNA is TGTGCCAGCAGCTACGACAGGAGCTCCTACAATGAGCAGTTCTTC. Translation gives CASSYDRSSYNEQFF.

The table lists this clone with a few counts. The chain recombines TRBV5-1 with TRBJ2-1; TRBD2 is a possible D gene (6 bases). Between the trimmed V and J ends, which lost 0 bases and 1 base, there was a span of 8 bases. The germline V gene has CDR1 SGHRS and CDR2 YFSETQ. This CDR3 is built from 15 residues. The CDR3 here is CASSLEAGSYNEQFF. CDR3 DNA: TGCGCCAGCAGCTTGGAGGCGGGATCCTACAATGAGCAGTTCTTC.

This chain connects TRBV10-1 to TRBJ2-2; a weak D match, TRBD2 (6 bases). Trimming pared 6 bases from V and 5 bases from J, leaving 13 bases between. Germline CDR1 and CDR2: WNHNN and SYGVQD (reference sequence). The CDR3 runs 14 residues. Written as DNA, the CDR3 is TGCGCCAGCAGCACCGGGACTGTTACCGGGGAGCTGTTTTTT. It translates to CASSTGTVTGELFF.

This chain links TRBV18 with TRBJ1-4, with D unresolved. V lost 1 base and J lost 7, with 10 bases in between. Per germline, CDR1 KGHSH and CDR2 LQKENI. The CDR3 covers 14 residues. The CDR3 sequence is CASSPLDSGEKLFF. The CDR3 nucleotides are TGTGCCAGCTCACCACTGGACTCGGGTGAAAAACTGTTTTTT.

The V and J genes are TRBV9 and TRBJ1-3; D gene ambiguous. V was shortened by 2 bases and J by 0 bases, with 15 bases between the two germline ends. Germline values: CDR1 SGDLS, CDR2 YYNGEE. The CDR3 totals 17 residues. CDR3 sequence (DNA): TGTGCCAGCAGCGTCGGTTGGAGAGACGACTCTGGAAACACCATATATTTT. The encoded protein is CASSVGWRDDSGNTIYF.

This chain connects TRBV24-1 to TRBJ2-3; the D gene is possibly TRBD1 (8 bases). The CDR3 length is 19 residues. Between the trimmed V and J ends, which lost 1 base and 1 base, there was a span of 20 bases. Germline V gene data show CDR1 as KGHDR and CDR2 as SFDVKD. CDR3 sequence reads: CATSDFGRGRLAGTDTQYF. Written as DNA, the CDR3 is TGTGCCACCAGTGATTTTGGCAGGGGGCGCCTAGCGGGCACAGATACGCAGTATTTT.

The chain has TRBV5-4 and TRBJ2-7; 8 nucleotides match TRBD2. The V gene end was trimmed by 2 bases and the J gene end by 3 bases; junction bases not matched to a gene: 7. Germline CDR1 is SGHNT and CDR2 is YYREEE (reference sequence). The CDR3 has 15 residues. The CDR3 reads CASSFGGVGRYEQYF. The CDR3, as DNA: TGTGCCAGCAGCTTCGGGGGGGTGGGTCGCTACGAGCAGTACTTC.

The chain carries TRBV6-5 and TRBJ1-2; D gene ambiguous. There are 13 residues in the CDR3. The V end lost 6 bases, the J end lost 8 bases, and 16 bases lay between the germline ends. Germline values: CDR1 MNHEY, CDR2 SVGAGI. The CDR3 nucleotides read TGTGCCAGCAGGGGCGCCGATAGGCTGGGCTACACCTTC. This translates into CASRGADRLGYTF.

This clone was picked up a small number of times. The chain couples TRBV10-2 to TRBJ1-6; D is undetermined. The CDR3 is made up of 12 amino acids. From germline, CDR1 is WSHSY and CDR2 SAAADI. The V and J ends lost 6 bases and 10 bases respectively, with 10 bases between them. The CDR3 sequence: CASRTGESPLHF. The CDR3 DNA reads as TGCGCCAGCAGGACCGGAGAGTCACCCCTCCACTTT.

This clone has only a few counts. The gene calls are TRBV24-1 and TRBJ1-6; D gene uncertain. This CDR3 has 16 amino acids. Germline V lookup: CDR1 KGHDR, CDR2 SFDVKD. V lost 2 bases and J 9 bases, leaving 16 bases between the germline ends. CDR3 in DNA: TGTGCCACCAGTGATTCCAGGCCCCCTCAGACTTCACCCCTCCACTTT. It yields the protein CATSDSRPPQTSPLHF.

The chain uses TRBV28 and TRBJ1-5, with D possibly being TRBD1 (6 bases). Trimming took 6 bases from V and 6 from J, leaving 21 bases between them. Germline loops: CDR1 MDHEN, CDR2 SYDVKM. The length of the CDR3 is 16 residues. The CDR3 DNA is TGTGCCAGCAGAATTGGGGGGGCGCGGAACGGTCAGCCCCAGCATTTT. Protein sequence: CASRIGGARNGQPQHF. The variable domain in full, with the rest retrieved from reference TRBV28 and TRBJ1-5, is DVKVTQSSRYLVKRTGEKVFLECVQDMDHENMFWYRQDPGLGLRLIYFSYDVKMKEKGDIPEGYSVSREKKERFSLILESASTNQTSMYLCASRIGGARNGQPQHFGDGTRLSIL.

The chain joins TRBV4-3 to TRBJ1-4; D possibly corresponds to TRBD1 (5 bases). The V end lost 0 bases, the J end lost 10 bases, and 12 bases lay between the germline ends. Looked up from germline, CDR1 is LGHNA and CDR2 is YSLEER. The CDR3 consists of 14 residues. The CDR3 DNA sequence: TGCGCCAGCAGCCAAGAATGGGCTAGGGGAAAACTGTTTTTT. It yields the protein CASSQEWARGKLFF.

The V and J genes are TRBV12-5 and TRBJ2-1, with D perhaps TRBD2 (5 bases). V shed 0 bases and J shed 13 bases, with 10 bases lying between them. The CDR3 has 12 amino acids. Germline CDR1 is LGHNT and CDR2 is FRNRAP. CDR3 residues: CASGLVKGGQFF. The CDR3 DNA follows: TGTGCTAGTGGTTTGGTAAAAGGAGGACAGTTCTTC.

This clone was counted once. The V gene is TRBV5-1, the J gene TRBJ1-2, with 9 bases lining up with TRBD1. V lost 5 bases, J lost 4 bases, and 12 bases stayed unmatched. There are 16 residues in the CDR3. Germline V gene data show CDR1 as SGHRS and CDR2 as YFSETQ. As DNA, the CDR3 is TGCGCCAGCAGGCCCCAGCTCGGACAGGGGACCTATGGCTACACCTTC. Translated, it gives CASRPQLGQGTYGYTF.

This chain uses TRBV5-5 with TRBJ2-7; D uncertain. Germline V lookup: CDR1 SGHKS, CDR2 YYEKEE (reference sequence). Trimming took off 0 bases at V and 3 bases at J, with 7 bases between the two ends. CDR3 length: 13 amino acids. The CDR3 here is CASSLGRRYEQYF. As DNA, the CDR3 is TGTGCCAGCAGCTTGGGCAGGCGCTACGAGCAGTACTTC.